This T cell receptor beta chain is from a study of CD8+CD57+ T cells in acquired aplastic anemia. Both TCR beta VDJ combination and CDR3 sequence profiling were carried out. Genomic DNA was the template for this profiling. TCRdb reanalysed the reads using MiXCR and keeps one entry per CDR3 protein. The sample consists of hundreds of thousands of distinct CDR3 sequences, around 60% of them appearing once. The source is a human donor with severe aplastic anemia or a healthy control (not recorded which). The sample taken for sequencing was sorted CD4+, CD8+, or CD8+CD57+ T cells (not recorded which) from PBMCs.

The CDR3 DNA is TGTGCCAACGAAACAGGGGGCGGCGAGCAGTACTTC. This codes for CANETGGGEQYF. The rearrangement links TRBV7-3 to TRBJ2-7; 9 bases line up with TRBD1. Trimming took 10 bases from V and 6 from J; bases not matched to a gene: 7. CDR1 is SGHTA and CDR2 is FQGTGA in the germline V gene. The length of the CDR3 is 12 residues.